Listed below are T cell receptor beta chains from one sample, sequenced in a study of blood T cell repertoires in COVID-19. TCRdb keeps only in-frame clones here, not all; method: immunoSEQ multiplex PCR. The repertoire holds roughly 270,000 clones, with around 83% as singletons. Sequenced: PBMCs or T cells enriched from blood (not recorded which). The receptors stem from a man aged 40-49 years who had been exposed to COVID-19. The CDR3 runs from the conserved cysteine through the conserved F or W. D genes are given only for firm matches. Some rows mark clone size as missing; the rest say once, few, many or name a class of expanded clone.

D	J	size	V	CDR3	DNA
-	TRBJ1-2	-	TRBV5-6	CASSLRGRDGYTF	TGTGCCAGCAGCTTGAGGGGCAGGGATGGCTACACCTTC
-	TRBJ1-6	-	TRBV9	CASSSSLNSPLHF	TGTGCCAGCAGCTCCTCCTTAAATTCACCCCTCCACTTT
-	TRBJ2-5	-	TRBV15	CATSRDRGRETQYF	TGTGCCACCAGCAGAGATAGGGGTCGAGAGACCCAGTACTTC
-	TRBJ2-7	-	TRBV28	CASVAQGEQYF	TGTGCCAGCGTCGCCCAGGGGGAGCAGTACTTC
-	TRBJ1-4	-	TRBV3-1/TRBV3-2	CASSQDWSGGDEKLFF	TGTGCCAGCAGCCAAGATTGGTCCGGGGGGGATGAAAAACTGTTTTTT
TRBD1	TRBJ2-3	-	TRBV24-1	CAIGQGNTDTQYF	TGTGCCATTGGACAGGGGAACACAGATACGCAGTATTTT
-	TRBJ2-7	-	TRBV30	CAWSVSISYEQYF	TGTGCCTGGAGTGTAAGCATAAGCTACGAGCAGTACTTC
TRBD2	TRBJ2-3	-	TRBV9	CASSVTGGRVSSPSVSTDTQYF	TGTGCCAGCAGCGTCACGGGGGGGAGGGTATCAAGCCCCTCGGTAAGCACAGATACGCAGTATTTT
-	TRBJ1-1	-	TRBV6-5	CASSKLDGDTEAFF	TGTGCCAGCAGTAAACTAGATGGGGACACTGAAGCTTTCTTT
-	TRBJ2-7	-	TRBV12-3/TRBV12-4	CASGPTAGRQYF	TGTGCCAGCGGCCCCACGGCGGGAAGGCAGTACTTC
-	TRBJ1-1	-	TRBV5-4	CASSLAQTNTEAFF	TGTGCCAGCAGCTTGGCACAGACGAACACTGAAGCTTTCTTT
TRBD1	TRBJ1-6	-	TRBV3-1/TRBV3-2	CASSQAQGRNYSPLHF	TGTGCCAGCAGCCAAGCACAGGGGCGCAACTATTCACCCCTCCACTTT
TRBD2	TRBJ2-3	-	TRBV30	CAWTSGSTDTQYF	TGTGCCTGGACTAGCGGGAGCACAGATACGCAGTATTTT
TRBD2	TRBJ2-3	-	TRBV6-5	CASSYGPSGIDTQYF	TGTGCCAGCAGTTATGGGCCTAGCGGGATAGATACGCAGTATTTT
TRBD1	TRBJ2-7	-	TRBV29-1	CSVGTVLGEQYF	TGCAGCGTGGGGACAGTCCTGGGAGAGCAGTACTTC
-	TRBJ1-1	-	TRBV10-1	CASSGRGTEAFF	TGCGCCAGCAGTGGCCGGGGCACTGAAGCTTTCTTT
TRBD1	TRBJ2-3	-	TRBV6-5	CASRRTGPDTQYF	TGTGCCAGCAGAAGGACAGGGCCCGATACGCAGTATTTT
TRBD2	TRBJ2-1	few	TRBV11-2	CASSLEMSKKRGEQFF	TGTGCCAGCAGCTTAGAGATGTCTAAGAAGCGGGGTGAGCAGTTCTTC
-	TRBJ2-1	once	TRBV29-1	CSVVGMTGRSYNEQFF	TGCAGCGTTGTGGGGATGACAGGCAGATCCTACAATGAGCAGTTCTTC
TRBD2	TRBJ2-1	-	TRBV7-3	CASSLATSGPYNEQFF	TGTGCCAGCAGCTTGGCCACTAGCGGCCCCTACAATGAGCAGTTCTTC
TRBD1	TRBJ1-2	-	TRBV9	CASSGERGPGYTF	TGTGCCAGCAGCGGAGAGAGGGGGCCTGGCTACACCTTC
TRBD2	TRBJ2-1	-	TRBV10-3	CAIRLAANNEQFF	TGTGCCATCAGACTAGCGGCTAACAATGAGCAGTTCTTC
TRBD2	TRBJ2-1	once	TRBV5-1	CASRMGGEGFDEQFF	TGCGCCAGCCGGATGGGAGGGGAGGGCTTCGATGAGCAGTTCTTC
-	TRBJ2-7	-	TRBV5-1	CASSLQPGSVYEQYF	TGCGCCAGCAGCTTGCAACCTGGTAGTGTGTACGAGCAGTACTTC
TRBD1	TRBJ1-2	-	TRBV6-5	CASSRTGYGYTF	TGTGCCAGCAGCCGGACAGGTTACGGCTACACCTTC